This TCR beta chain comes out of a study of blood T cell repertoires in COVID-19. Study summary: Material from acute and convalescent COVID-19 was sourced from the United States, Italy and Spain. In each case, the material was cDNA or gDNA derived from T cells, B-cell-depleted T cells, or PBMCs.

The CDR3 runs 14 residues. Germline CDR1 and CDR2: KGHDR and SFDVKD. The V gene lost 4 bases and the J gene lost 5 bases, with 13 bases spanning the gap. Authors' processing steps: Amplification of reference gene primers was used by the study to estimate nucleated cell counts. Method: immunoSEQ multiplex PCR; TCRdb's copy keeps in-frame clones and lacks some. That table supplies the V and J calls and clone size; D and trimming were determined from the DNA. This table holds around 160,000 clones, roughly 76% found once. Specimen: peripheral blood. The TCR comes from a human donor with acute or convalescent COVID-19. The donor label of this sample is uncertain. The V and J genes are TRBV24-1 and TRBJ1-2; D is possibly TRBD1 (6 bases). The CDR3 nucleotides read TGTGCCACCAGTGACGCCGGGACAACTTATGGCTACACCTTC. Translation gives CATSDAGTTYGYTF.